This T cell receptor (beta chain) was retrieved from a study of blood T cell repertoires in COVID-19. Study-wide context: PBMCs, B-cell-depleted T cells, or T cells provided the cDNA or gDNA that made up the material.

Methods used by the authors: It was from reference gene primer amplification that nucleated cell counts were estimated. Only in-frame clones appear in the TCRdb table, and some are missing; sequencing was by immunoSEQ multiplex PCR. For V, J and clone size, that table is used; D and trimming come from the DNA. The sample has 150,000 to 200,000 clones, about nine tenths seen once; the top ten hold 2% to 2.5%. Membership in each cohort depended on participant-reported clinical history. Resolution of symptoms, clearance, or two negative PCRs was present in recovered Cohort 3 donors. Germline-derived CDR1 and CDR2 are SNHLY and FYNNEI. The CDR3 runs to 14 residues. Between the trimmed V and J ends, which lost 8 bases and 3 bases, there was a span of 13 bases.

The chain has TRBV2 and TRBJ1-4, with D unclear. The sequenced material came from PBMCs or T cells enriched from blood (not recorded which). The TCR comes from a woman in her twenties or thirties who had recovered from COVID-19. The CDR3 here is CASATYVSNEKLFF. The CDR3, as DNA: TGTGCCAGCGCTACTTATGTATCTAATGAAAAACTGTTTTTT.